These 14 T cell receptor beta chains share one sample of origin, sequenced in a study of blood T cell repertoires in COVID-19. Generated by immunoSEQ multiplex PCR, the TCRdb table keeps only in-frame clones and is missing some. The data contain under 250,000 clones, around nine tenths of them singletons. The material sequenced was peripheral blood. These receptors were taken from a woman in her sixties who had recovered from COVID-19.

The chain employs TRBV3-1 (or the pseudogene TRBV3-2) and TRBJ1-6; TRBD1 matches 11 bases. Germline-derived CDR1 and CDR2 are LGHDT and YNNKEL (reference sequence). V was pared by 1 base and J by 9 bases, with 2 bases of the junction left unmatched. CDR3 length: 15 residues. The CDR3 nucleotides are TGTGCCAGCAGCCAAGGGACAGGGGGCCGTTCACCCCTCCACTTT. Translated, it gives CASSQGTGGRSPLHF.

CDR3 DNA: TGTGCCAGCAGCCAAGATCAACCTAGCCTCTCCTACGAGCAGTACTTC. It translates to CASSQDQPSLSYEQYF. This sequence joins TRBV3-1 (or the pseudogene TRBV3-2) and TRBJ2-7; TRBD2 might be the D (5 bases). The germline gives CDR1 LGHDT, CDR2 YNNKEL (reference sequence). Between the trimmed V and J ends, which lost 0 bases and 0 bases, there was a span of 12 bases. The CDR3 consists of 16 residues.

The gene calls are TRBV2 and TRBJ2-5; D is ambiguous. Germline CDR1 and CDR2: SNHLY and FYNNEI. V dropped 8 bases and J dropped 2 bases, with 12 bases sitting between them. The length of the CDR3 is 13 residues. The CDR3 spells CASASETQETQYF. In DNA form, the CDR3 reads TGTGCCAGCGCCTCAGAGACACAAGAGACCCAGTACTTC.

The chain joins TRBV7-2 to TRBJ2-7; weak D call: TRBD1 (6 bases). Trimming took off 3 bases at V and 1 base at J, with 10 bases between the two ends. This CDR3 contains 14 residues. In germline, CDR1 is SGHTA, CDR2 FQGNSA. CDR3 residues: CASSFRQASYEQYF. The CDR3 nucleotides read TGTGCCAGCAGCTTCCGACAGGCGTCCTACGAGCAGTACTTC.

V is TRBV11-2 and J is TRBJ2-1; TRBD2 agrees at 12 bases. The germline V gene has CDR1 SGHAT and CDR2 FQNNGV. CDR3 size: 19 residues. V was clipped by 3 bases and J by 0 bases; unmatched bases: 9. CDR3 region: CASSFASGGAESSYNEQFF. The CDR3 DNA reads as TGTGCCAGCAGCTTTGCTAGCGGGGGGGCCGAGAGCTCCTACAATGAGCAGTTCTTC.

J is TRBJ2-7 and V is TRBV6-6, with TRBD2 matching 9 bases. Germline loops: CDR1 MNHNY, CDR2 SVGAGI (reference sequence). Losses at the gene ends were 6 bases for V and 5 bases for J; bases not matched to a gene: 8. The CDR3 contains 14 residues. CDR3 DNA: TGTGCCAGCAGGGGACTAGCTAGTGTCCACGAGCAGTACTTC. Amino acid sequence: CASRGLASVHEQYF.

V is TRBV11-2 and J is TRBJ2-5; D possibly corresponds to TRBD2 (6 bases). The germline CDR1 and CDR2 sequences are SGHAT and FQNNGV. The CDR3 sequence is 15 residues long. V dropped 1 base and J dropped 7 bases, with 16 bases sitting between them. This CDR3 is CASSLAAWSGGTQYF. The CDR3, as DNA: TGTGCCAGCAGCTTAGCGGCCTGGTCCGGGGGGACCCAGTACTTC.

This clone was seen once. J is TRBJ2-1 and V is TRBV7-2, with 9 bases aligning to TRBD1. The J segment lost 1 base and the V segment lost 6 bases, leaving 4 bases of the junction unmatched. Looked up from germline, CDR1 is SGHTA and CDR2 is FQGNSA. The CDR3 consists of 15 residues. The CDR3, as DNA: TGTGCCAGCAGACTCGGACAGGGGTCCTACAATGAGCAGTTCTTC. It is translated as CASRLGQGSYNEQFF.

The V and J genes are TRBV9 and TRBJ2-7, with 8 bases fitting TRBD1. The CDR3 runs 15 residues. The V and J ends lost 0 bases and 5 bases, in that order; junction bases with no gene match: 7. From germline, CDR1 is SGDLS and CDR2 YYNGEE. CDR3 in DNA: TGTGCCAGCAGCGTAGTCCCAGGGGGCTCTGACGAGCAGTACTTC. Protein product: CASSVVPGGSDEQYF.

The rearrangement joins TRBV19 to TRBJ1-5; D ambiguous. Germline V gives CDR1 LNHDA, CDR2 SQIVND (reference sequence). The CDR3 is made up of 16 amino acids. Deletions cut 4 bases from V and 1 base from J, with 14 bases between. CDR3 amino acids: CASSTRGGMSNQPQHF. The DNA for the CDR3 is TGTGCCAGTAGTACCCGTGGCGGGATGAGCAATCAGCCCCAGCATTTT.

CDR3 nucleotide sequence: TGTGCCAGCACCGGGCTTAATAGCAATCAGCCCCAGCATTTT. Translating it yields CASTGLNSNQPQHF. The J gene is TRBJ1-5, the V gene TRBV7-9; no clear D gene. V was cut by 7 bases and J by 0 bases, with 10 bases left in between. The CDR3 is made up of 14 amino acids. From germline, CDR1 is SEHNR and CDR2 FQNEAQ (reference sequence).

Remarks on this clone: The same CDR3 arises from other DNA sequences in this sample as well. V gene TRBV3-1 (or the pseudogene TRBV3-2) combines with J gene TRBJ2-2, with D hard to call. V shed 2 bases and J shed 5 bases, with 3 bases lying between them. This CDR3 has 12 residues. Germline CDR1 and CDR2: LGHDT and YNNKEL (reference sequence). CDR3 residues: CASSQRTGELFF. For the CDR3, the DNA is TGTGCCAGCAGCCAACGTACCGGGGAGCTGTTTTTT.

This chain links TRBV7-8 with TRBJ2-5; unclear D gene. The V end lost 3 bases, the J end lost 5 bases, and 19 bases lay between the germline ends. This CDR3 contains 16 residues. Germline V gives CDR1 SGHVS, CDR2 FQNEAQ. CDR3 protein: CASSFLGEATRETQYF. In DNA form, the CDR3 reads TGTGCCAGCAGCTTCTTAGGCGAGGCAACTCGGGAGACCCAGTACTTC.

V gene TRBV6-6 combines with J gene TRBJ2-3; TRBD1 agrees at 8 bases. The CDR3 is 15 residues long. After removal of 0 bases from V and 5 bases from J, the junction contained 4 bases not matched to a gene. CDR1 and CDR2 (germline): MNHNY, SVGAGI (reference sequence). CDR3 DNA sequence: TGTGCCAGCAGTTACTCGGGACAGGATCTAGATACGCAGTATTTT. This gives the protein CASSYSGQDLDTQYF.